One and the same sample provided the 17 T cell receptor beta chains below, sequenced in a study of cytomegalovirus exposure and HLA in healthy donors (dated by TCRdb to between 2016 and 2019). Receptor amplification or capture employed the immunoSEQ multiplex PCR assay. For the multiplex PCR, a mixture combining 60 forward primers for TCR Vbeta segments and 13 reverse primers for TCR Jbeta segments was used. The source is immuneACCESS, and TCRdb retained only in-frame sequences with V and J called. Part of the clones is not carried over; for the studies checked, unresolved V genes explain less than half of this, and the remainder is unexplained. The table for this sample shows roughly 82,000 clones. The ten biggest clones cover 1.5% of the sample. Sequencing used PBMCs. The receptors originated from a woman aged 55-69 years in good health and CMV-seronegative.

The genes are TRBV29-1 and TRBJ1-1; 7 bases match TRBD1. Germline-derived CDR1 and CDR2 are SQVTM and ANQGSEA. The CDR3 is 14 amino acids. V was clipped by 4 bases and J by 5 bases; unmatched bases: 10. CDR3 DNA: TGCAGCGTTGGAAACATCGGGACAGAAACTGAAGCTTTCTTT. Translation: CSVGNIGTETEAFF.

The chain joins TRBV7-6 to TRBJ1-3; D might be TRBD1 (5 bases). The CDR3 loop spans 18 amino acids. The germline CDR1 and CDR2 sequences are SGHVS and FNYEAQ. V lost 1 base, J lost 4 bases, and 20 bases lay in between. CDR3 bases: TGTGCCAGCAGCTTAGATGGGGCAGTTCTCGGGTTAGGAAACACCATATATTTT. This gives the protein CASSLDGAVLGLGNTIYF.

The chain links TRBV30 to TRBJ2-7, with 7 nucleotides matching TRBD1. The CDR3 totals 13 residues. Germline CDR1 and CDR2: GTSNPN and SVGIG (reference sequence). V lost 8 bases, J lost 3 bases, and 10 bases stayed unmatched. The CDR3, as DNA: TGTGCCAGCCGCCCGAGGGACAGCTACGAGCAGTACTTC. Protein sequence: CASRPRDSYEQYF. Looking up the rest from reference TRBV30 and TRBJ2-7 gives the full variable domain: SQTIHQWPATLVQPVGSPLSLECTVEGTSNPNLYWYRQAAGRGLQLLFYSVGIGQISSEVPQNLSASRPQDRQFILSSKKLLLSDSGFYLCASRPRDSYEQYFGPGTRLTVT.

The rearrangement links TRBV4-3 to TRBJ1-2, with TRBD1 matching over 7 bases. Per the germline V gene, CDR1 is LGHNA and CDR2 is YSLEER. The ends lost 2 bases at V and 4 bases at J; junction bases unmatched: 10. The CDR3 is 16 amino acids. CDR3 loop: CASSQSRQGTFYGYTF. CDR3 DNA: TGCGCCAGCAGCCAATCTAGACAGGGCACCTTCTATGGCTACACCTTC.

The chain joins TRBV11-2 to TRBJ2-4; D unclear. The germline V and J ends were trimmed by 1 base and 1 base, with 8 bases remaining between them. CDR3 length: 15 amino acids. Germline values: CDR1 SGHAT, CDR2 FQNNGV. Here the CDR3 reads CASSLVRFAKNIQYF. CDR3 DNA sequence: TGTGCCAGCAGCTTAGTACGGTTCGCCAAAAACATTCAGTACTTC.

The V and J genes are TRBV2 and TRBJ1-5, with no clear D. The germline CDR1 and CDR2 sequences are SNHLY and FYNNEI. The CDR3 contains 14 residues. V was pared by 6 bases and J by 0 bases, with 9 bases between. DNA for the CDR3: TGTGCCAGCAGGTACGGCGGTAGCAATCAGCCCCAGCATTTT. Protein: CASRYGGSNQPQHF.

This chain uses TRBV10-1 with TRBJ2-1; 7 bases align to TRBD1. V lost 0 bases, J lost 5 bases, and 4 bases stayed unmatched. CDR1 is WNHNN, CDR2 SYGVQD, per germline (reference sequence). The CDR3 has 15 amino acids. DNA for the CDR3: TGCGCCAGCAGTGAGTCCGTGGGACAGAACAATGAGCAGTTCTTC. This translates into CASSESVGQNNEQFF.

The chain employs TRBV5-4 and TRBJ2-1; 11 nucleotides agree with TRBD2. V dropped 4 bases and J dropped 0; count of bases not matched to a gene: 3. This CDR3 is 16 amino acids long. Germline V gene data show CDR1 as SGHNT and CDR2 as YYREEE (reference sequence). The CDR3 loop reads CASSPSGRSSYNEQFF. The CDR3 bases are TGTGCCAGCAGCCCTAGCGGGAGGAGCTCCTACAATGAGCAGTTCTTC.

The chain recombines TRBV27 with TRBJ2-1; D uncertain. The V and J ends lost 3 bases and 0 bases respectively, with 9 bases between them. The V gene's germline CDR1 is MNHEY and CDR2 SMNVEV (reference sequence). There are 15 residues in the CDR3. Here the CDR3 DNA reads TGTGCCAGCAGTTTTACTCCGAGCTCCTACAATGAGCAGTTCTTC. Translating it yields CASSFTPSSYNEQFF.

The rearrangement joins TRBV6-1 to TRBJ1-2, with TRBD1 identical over 12 bases. The length of the CDR3 is 16 residues. After removal of 2 bases from V and 4 bases from J, the junction contained 5 bases not matched to a gene. Germline V gene lookup returns CDR1 MNHNS and CDR2 SASEGT. CDR3 in DNA: TGTGCCAGCAGTGAAAGGGACAGGGGGCCGAGCTATGGCTACACCTTC. Encoded protein: CASSERDRGPSYGYTF.

The J gene is TRBJ2-7, the V gene TRBV29-1; D is possibly TRBD1 (5 bases). V was shortened by 6 bases and J by 6 bases, with 12 bases between the two germline ends. Germline assignment: CDR1 SQVTM and CDR2 ANQGSEA. This CDR3 comprises 11 residues. The CDR3 DNA reads TGCAGCGTGCTAGGCGACAGCGAGCAGTACTTC. Encoded protein: CSVLGDSEQYF.

J is TRBJ2-1 and V is TRBV10-3, with 13 nucleotides matching TRBD2. Germline V gene data show CDR1 as ENHRY and CDR2 as SYGVKD. V was clipped by 4 bases and J by 7 bases; unmatched bases: 4. This CDR3 contains 15 residues. CDR3 coding DNA: TGTGCCATCAGTGGGACTAGCGGGAGTCATAATGAGCAGTTCTTC. Translation gives CAISGTSGSHNEQFF.

The J gene is TRBJ2-1, the V gene TRBV9; 9 bases line up with TRBD1. CDR3 length: 15 residues. The junction had 8 bases not matched to a gene; V was cut back by 4 bases and J by 6 bases. Per germline, CDR1 SGDLS and CDR2 YYNGEE. The CDR3 is CASSTQGASGNEQFF. The CDR3 DNA sequence: TGTGCCAGCAGCACACAGGGGGCGTCGGGCAATGAGCAGTTCTTC.

The chain has TRBV6-6 and TRBJ2-7, with a weak D call TRBD2 (5 bases). This CDR3 is built from 15 residues. The V and J ends lost 2 bases and 9 bases respectively, with 20 bases between them. Looked up from germline, CDR1 is MNHNY and CDR2 is SVGAGI (reference sequence). Written as DNA, the CDR3 is TGTGCCAGCAGTTACGGCGATGAAGGACGGGGTGGGCAGTACTTC. Its translation is CASSYGDEGRGGQYF.

The gene calls are TRBV2 and TRBJ2-5; 7 bases are a match to TRBD2. CDR1 is SNHLY and CDR2 is FYNNEI in the germline V gene. V trimming: 1 base; J trimming: 1 base; junction bases outside the gene matches: 6. The CDR3 spans 16 residues. CDR3 residues: CASSEVAAGSQETQYF. As DNA, the CDR3 is TGTGCCAGCAGTGAAGTGGCAGCGGGATCCCAAGAGACCCAGTACTTC.

A word on this clone: Because it lacks the conserved phenylalanine or tryptophan at the end, this CDR3 is likely a read error. The gene calls are TRBV6-5 and TRBJ1-2; D is unclear. Germline V gene data show CDR1 as MNHEY and CDR2 as SVGAGI. The germline V and J ends were trimmed by 0 bases and 1 base, with 3 bases remaining between them. CDR3 length: 13 residues. The CDR3 is CASSYSLNYGYTL. The CDR3 DNA reads as TGTGCCAGCAGTTACTCTCTTAACTATGGCTACACCCTC.

The chain recombines TRBV5-1 with TRBJ2-1, with TRBD2 matching 11 bases. The CDR3 spans 16 residues. CDR1 is SGHRS, CDR2 YFSETQ, per germline. Unmatched junction bases numbered 10, after V lost 4 bases and J lost 7 bases. CDR3 amino acids: CASSLTGTSGSNEQFF. As DNA, the CDR3 is TGCGCCAGCAGCCTAACCGGGACTAGCGGATCGAATGAGCAGTTCTTC.